This passage covers 25 T cell receptor beta chains from one sample sequenced in a study of blood T cell repertoires in COVID-19. This table comes from immunoSEQ multiplex PCR, and its TCRdb copy is limited to in-frame clones, with some not included. Among roughly 160,000 clones listed, approximately 88% were seen once. Material for sequencing was peripheral blood. Source of these receptors: a woman aged 55 to 70 with acute or convalescent COVID-19.

The chain carries TRBV7-2 and TRBJ1-1; D remains unclear. CDR1 and CDR2 from the germline V gene are SGHTA and FQGNSA. Between the trimmed V and J ends, which lost 5 bases and 4 bases, there was a span of 14 bases. CDR3 length: 14 residues. In DNA, the CDR3 is TGTGCCAGCAGCCCGACAACTAGGAGCACTGAAGCTTTCTTT. Amino acid sequence: CASSPTTRSTEAFF.

This chain joins TRBV4-3 and TRBJ2-7; a weak D match, TRBD2 (5 bases). V gave up 3 bases and J gave up 3 bases, with 12 bases separating them. The CDR3 loop spans 14 amino acids. Germline V gives CDR1 LGHNA, CDR2 YSLEER. DNA for the CDR3: TGCGCCAGCAGCCAGTACATCGGGGTCTACGAGCAGTACTTC. Its protein product is CASSQYIGVYEQYF.

This sequence joins TRBV11-3 and TRBJ2-7, with 7 bases identical to TRBD1. Germline CDR1 is SGHNT and CDR2 is YENEEA. Losses at the gene ends were 1 base for V and 4 bases for J; bases not matched to a gene: 7. The length of the CDR3 is 15 residues. CDR3 nucleotides: TGTGCCAGCAGCTTAGGTACGGGACAGCCGTACGAGCAGTACTTC. Translated, it gives CASSLGTGQPYEQYF. Based on the CDR3 plus reference TRBV11-3 and TRBJ2-7, the full variable domain is EAGVVQSPRYKIIEKKQPVAFWCNPISGHNTLYWYLQNLGQGPELLIRYENEEAVDDSQLPKDRFSAERLKGVDSTLKIQPAELGDSAVYLCASSLGTGQPYEQYFGPGTRLTVT.

The chain combines TRBV15 with TRBJ2-7, with D tentatively TRBD2 (6 bases). The CDR3 totals 15 residues. Germline-derived CDR1 and CDR2 are LNHNV and YYDKDF (reference sequence). Trimming removed 5 bases from V and 2 bases from J, with 16 bases in between. The CDR3 reads CATSVVSGPPYEQYF. Here the CDR3 DNA reads TGTGCCACCAGCGTTGTAAGCGGGCCCCCCTACGAGCAGTACTTC.

Regarding this clone: Different DNA sequences within this sample yield the same CDR3. The CDR3 sequence: CASSLGQGDGYTF. The CDR3 region has the DNA TGTGCCAGCAGCCTGGGACAGGGGGATGGCTACACCTTC. V and J are TRBV7-3 and TRBJ1-2, with 11 positions matching TRBD1. The CDR3 covers 13 residues. Per the germline V gene, CDR1 is SGHTA and CDR2 is FQGTGA. V shed 5 bases and J 6 bases; nucleotides not matched to a gene: 2.

The chain has TRBV28 and TRBJ1-2, with D possibly matching TRBD1 (6 bases). Looked up from germline, CDR1 is MDHEN and CDR2 is SYDVKM. Trimming shortened V by 5 bases and J by 0 bases, and 19 bases separated the two germline ends. This CDR3 region has 17 residues. The CDR3 bases are TGTGCCAGCAGTGCCGGGGACATACTCCAGTCTAACTATGGCTACACCTTC. This gives the protein CASSAGDILQSNYGYTF.

The V gene is TRBV5-5, the J gene TRBJ1-1; the match to TRBD1 covers 8 bases. Germline CDR1 SGHKS, CDR2 YYEKEE (reference sequence). The J segment lost 1 base and the V segment lost 4 bases, leaving 9 bases of the junction unmatched. This CDR3 is built from 16 residues. The CDR3 here is CASSTQGVNRNTEAFF. The CDR3 DNA reads TGTGCCAGCAGCACACAGGGGGTAAACCGGAACACTGAAGCTTTCTTT.

This clone came up a few times. The rearrangement uses TRBV5-1 and TRBJ2-1; 7 bases fit TRBD2. CDR1 is SGHRS, CDR2 YFSETQ, per germline. The CDR3 totals 15 residues. V trimming: 2 bases; J trimming: 0 bases; junction bases outside the gene matches: 2. CDR3 in DNA: TGCGCCAGCAGCTTCGGCGGGGGCTCCTACAATGAGCAGTTCTTC. It encodes CASSFGGGSYNEQFF.

This chain links TRBV7-9 with TRBJ2-7; 7 bases are shared with TRBD1. The germline V gene has CDR1 SEHNR and CDR2 FQNEAQ (reference sequence). Trimming removed 4 bases from V and 2 bases from J; junction bases left unmatched: 17. The CDR3 has 18 amino acids. The CDR3 bases are TGTGCCAGCAGCTCCCCCTTTGCCGGGACAGTGACAACCTACGAGCAGTACTTC. Translated, it gives CASSSPFAGTVTTYEQYF.

The V and J genes are TRBV24-1 and TRBJ1-5, with 7 bases aligning to TRBD1. Germline V gives CDR1 KGHDR, CDR2 SFDVKD. The trim removed 7 bases at V and 4 bases at J, leaving 9 bases unmatched. The CDR3 loop spans 15 amino acids. CDR3 nucleotide sequence: TGTGCCACCAGCCCTGACAGGGCGGGGAATCAGCCCCAGCATTTT. Its translation is CATSPDRAGNQPQHF.

The chain is built from TRBV3-1 (or the pseudogene TRBV3-2) and TRBJ2-6; D ambiguous. The CDR3 loop spans 13 amino acids. The germline CDR1 and CDR2 sequences are LGHDT and YNNKEL (reference sequence). V lost 4 bases, J lost 4 bases, and 5 bases lay in between. In nucleotides, the CDR3 is TGTGCCAGCAGCCCTTCCGGGGCCAACGTCCTGACTTTC. It translates to CASSPSGANVLTF.

V gene TRBV7-2 combines with J gene TRBJ2-7, with 8 bases aligning to TRBD1. The CDR3 has 15 amino acids. Germline CDR1 reads SGHTA; CDR2 reads FQGNSA. V was clipped by 5 bases and J by 4 bases; unmatched bases: 10. As DNA, the CDR3 is TGTGCCAGCAGCACCCGCGGGACAGGCCCTTACGAGCAGTACTTC. Amino acids: CASSTRGTGPYEQYF.

This chain connects TRBV4-3 to TRBJ1-4; D is uncertain. Germline CDR1 is LGHNA and CDR2 is YSLEER. This CDR3 has 16 residues. Deletions cut 5 bases from V and 2 bases from J, with 15 bases between. Here the CDR3 reads CASSSIPGSTNEKLFF. CDR3 sequence (DNA): TGCGCCAGCAGCTCTATACCGGGAAGTACTAATGAAAAACTGTTTTTT.

The chain joins TRBV19 to TRBJ1-5, with 9 bases identical to TRBD1. The V gene end was trimmed by 11 bases and the J gene end by 0 bases; junction bases not matched to a gene: 11. The CDR3 consists of 16 residues. Germline V gene sequence: CDR1 LNHDA, CDR2 SQIVND (reference sequence). CDR3 DNA: TGTGCCTCTGGGCTGGGACAGGGTTATAGCAATCAGCCCCAGCATTTT. It translates to CASGLGQGYSNQPQHF.

The V gene is TRBV11-2, the J gene TRBJ2-3; D is possibly TRBD2 (6 bases). This CDR3 is 17 amino acids long. V was clipped by 0 bases and J by 1 base, with 14 bases between them. Germline V gives CDR1 SGHAT, CDR2 FQNNGV. CDR3 DNA sequence: TGTGCCAGCAGCTTAGATCATTGGGGGACTCGCACAGATACGCAGTATTTT. It codes for CASSLDHWGTRTDTQYF. Based on the CDR3 plus reference TRBV11-2 and TRBJ2-3, the full variable domain is EAGVAQSPRYKIIEKRQSVAFWCNPISGHATLYWYQQILGQGPKLLIQFQNNGVVDDSQLPKDRFSAERLKGVDSTLKIQPAKLEDSAVYLCASSLDHWGTRTDTQYFGPGTRLTVL.

J is TRBJ1-6 and V is TRBV6-5; D possibly corresponds to TRBD1 (6 bases). The germline V and J ends were trimmed by 0 bases and 5 bases, with 11 bases remaining between them. Per germline, CDR1 MNHEY and CDR2 SVGAGI. The CDR3 sequence is 16 residues long. The CDR3 protein is CASSYSKGVDNSPLHF. The CDR3 bases are TGTGCCAGCAGTTACTCTAAGGGGGTCGATAATTCACCCCTCCACTTT.

CDR3 in DNA: TGTGCCACCAGCAGAGATCAACAGGGGGAAAAACTGTTTTTT. The encoded protein is CATSRDQQGEKLFF. The chain links TRBV15 to TRBJ1-4; 7 nucleotides agree with TRBD1. Trimming at V came to 0 bases and at J to 8 bases, leaving 3 bases not matched to a gene. CDR1 and CDR2 from the germline V gene are LNHNV and YYDKDF (reference sequence). The CDR3 has 14 amino acids.

The chain links TRBV2 to TRBJ2-2; 10 positions match TRBD1. The CDR3 is made up of 14 amino acids. CDR1 is SNHLY and CDR2 is FYNNEI in the germline V gene. V lost 5 bases to trimming and J lost 7 bases; unmatched junction nucleotides: 4. This chain's CDR3 is CASSKGQGIGELFF. CDR3 DNA: TGTGCCAGCAGTAAGGGACAGGGGATCGGGGAGCTGTTTTTT.

This chain joins TRBV28 and TRBJ2-7; tentatively, D is TRBD1 (6 bases). The V gene lost 5 bases and the J gene lost 4 bases, with 15 bases spanning the gap. The CDR3 loop spans 14 amino acids. CDR1 and CDR2 (germline): MDHEN, SYDVKM. Here the CDR3 DNA reads TGTGCCAGCAGTCCCCTACAGGGAGAATACGAGCAGTACTTC. It codes for CASSPLQGEYEQYF.

The gene calls are TRBV10-3 and TRBJ1-6; 10 positions agree with TRBD1. V shed 4 bases and J 6 bases; nucleotides not matched to a gene: 3. CDR3 size: 15 residues. Germline V gene sequence: CDR1 ENHRY, CDR2 SYGVKD. The CDR3 loop reads CAISGGTGVNSPLHF. As DNA, the CDR3 is TGTGCCATCAGTGGGGGGACAGGGGTTAATTCACCCCTCCACTTT.

The chain employs TRBV24-1 and TRBJ1-2, with D tentatively TRBD1 (5 bases). This CDR3 contains 17 residues. Between the trimmed V and J ends, which lost 7 bases and 1 base, there was a span of 21 bases. Germline CDR1 reads KGHDR; CDR2 reads SFDVKD. The CDR3 protein is CATSERSGLVFNYGYTF. The CDR3 coding sequence is TGTGCCACCAGCGAGCGATCAGGGCTTGTTTTTAACTATGGCTACACCTTC.

This sequence joins TRBV5-4 and TRBJ1-1; no clear D. The V end was cut by 4 bases, the J end by 1 base, with 8 bases between. Germline V gives CDR1 SGHNT, CDR2 YYREEE (reference sequence). The CDR3 length is 13 residues. Here the CDR3 reads CASSREGNTEAFF. The DNA of the CDR3 is TGTGCCAGCAGCCGCGAGGGGAACACTGAAGCTTTCTTT.

This clone was detected only once. V is TRBV29-1 and J is TRBJ1-5, with TRBD1 matching over 7 bases. Germline assignment: CDR1 SQVTM and CDR2 ANQGSEA. This CDR3 is 13 amino acids long. V lost 4 bases to trimming and J lost 1 base; unmatched junction nucleotides: 1. CDR3 amino acids: CSVATGSNQPQHF. In DNA, the CDR3 is TGCAGCGTTGCGACAGGGAGCAATCAGCCCCAGCATTTT.

A single count supports this clone. The chain carries TRBV7-9 and TRBJ1-2; 7 positions match TRBD1. The CDR3 consists of 15 residues. The V and J ends lost 0 bases and 8 bases, in that order; junction bases with no gene match: 9. The germline V gene encodes CDR1 SEHNR and CDR2 FQNEAQ (reference sequence). The CDR3, as DNA: TGTGCCAGCAGCTTAGCGGTCAGGGGGGCCAGCGGCTACACCTTC. Translation: CASSLAVRGASGYTF.

The V gene is TRBV5-1, the J gene TRBJ1-2, with 7 bases aligning to TRBD1. V shed 0 bases and J 5 bases; nucleotides not matched to a gene: 1. CDR1 is SGHRS and CDR2 is YFSETQ in the germline V gene. This CDR3 contains 13 residues. CDR3 residues: CASSLVQGYGYTF. CDR3 nucleotides: TGCGCCAGCAGCTTGGTACAGGGGTATGGCTACACCTTC.